In this sample, the clone carrying this T cell receptor beta chain turned up a few times. Each CDR3 protein gets one entry after TCRdb re-called the 5' RACE reads with MiXCR. The sample holds hundreds of thousands of distinct CDR3 sequences, 20% to 25% seen once. This entry comes from a study of identical twins. Germline V lookup: CDR1 SGHRS, CDR2 YFSETQ. The CDR3 is made up of 12 amino acids. The V gene lost 5 bases and the J gene lost 8 bases, with 11 bases spanning the gap. Each donor (without exception) was a healthy Caucasian. The data also belong to a second study, concerning yellow fever vaccine responses in identical twins.

The receptor's source is a woman between 18 and 29 years old in good health. The chain couples TRBV5-1 to TRBJ2-1; the D gene is possibly TRBD2 (6 bases). Sequenced: CD4+ T cells sorted from blood. CDR3 sequence: CASREGPYEQFF. The CDR3 DNA sequence: TGCGCCAGCAGGGAGGGCCCCTATGAGCAGTTCTTC.